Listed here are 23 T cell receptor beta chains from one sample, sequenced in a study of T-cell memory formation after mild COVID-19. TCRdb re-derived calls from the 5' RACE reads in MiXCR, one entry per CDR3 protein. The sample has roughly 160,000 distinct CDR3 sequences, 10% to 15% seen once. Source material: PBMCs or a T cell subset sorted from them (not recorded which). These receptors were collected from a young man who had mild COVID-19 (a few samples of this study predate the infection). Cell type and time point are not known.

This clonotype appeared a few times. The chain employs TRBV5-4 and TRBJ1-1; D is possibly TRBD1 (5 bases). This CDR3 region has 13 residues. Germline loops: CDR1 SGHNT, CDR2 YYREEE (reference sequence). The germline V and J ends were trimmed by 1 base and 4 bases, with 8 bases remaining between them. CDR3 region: CASSLSGITEAFF. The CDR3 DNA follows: TGTGCCAGCAGCTTGTCAGGGATCACTGAAGCTTTCTTT.

The CDR3 sequence is CASSPGPGADTQYF. CDR3 nucleotides: TGCGCCAGCAGCCCCGGTCCGGGCGCAGATACGCAGTATTTT. The rearrangement joins TRBV5-1 to TRBJ2-3, with unresolved D. The CDR3 length is 14 residues. V was clipped by 4 bases and J by 4 bases, with 13 bases between them. CDR1 is SGHRS, CDR2 YFSETQ, per germline.

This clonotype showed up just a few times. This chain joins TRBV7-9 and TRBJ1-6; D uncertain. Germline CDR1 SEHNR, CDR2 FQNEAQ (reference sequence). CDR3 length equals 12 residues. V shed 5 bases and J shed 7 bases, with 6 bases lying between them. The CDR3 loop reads CASSHSNSPLHF. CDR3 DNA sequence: TGTGCCAGCAGCCACTCCAATTCACCCCTCCACTTT.

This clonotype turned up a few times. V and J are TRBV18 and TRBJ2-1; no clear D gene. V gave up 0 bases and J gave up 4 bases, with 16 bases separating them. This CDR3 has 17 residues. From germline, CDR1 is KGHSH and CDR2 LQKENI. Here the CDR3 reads CASSPPGRSTLYNEQFF. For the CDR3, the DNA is TGTGCCAGCTCACCACCGGGCCGATCAACCCTGTACAATGAGCAGTTCTTC.

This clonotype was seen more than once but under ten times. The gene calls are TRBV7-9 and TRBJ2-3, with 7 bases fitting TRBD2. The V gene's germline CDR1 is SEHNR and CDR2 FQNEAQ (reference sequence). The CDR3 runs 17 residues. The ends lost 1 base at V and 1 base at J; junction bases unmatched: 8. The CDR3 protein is CASSLGSAGSRTDTQYF. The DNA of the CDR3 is TGTGCCAGCAGCTTAGGGTCAGCGGGGAGTCGCACAGATACGCAGTATTTT. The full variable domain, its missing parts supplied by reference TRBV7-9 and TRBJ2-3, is DTGVSQNPRHKITKRGQNVTFRCDPISEHNRLYWYRQTLGQGPEFLTYFQNEAQLEKSRLLSDRFSAERPKGSFSTLEIQRTEQGDSAMYLCASSLGSAGSRTDTQYFGPGTRLTVL.

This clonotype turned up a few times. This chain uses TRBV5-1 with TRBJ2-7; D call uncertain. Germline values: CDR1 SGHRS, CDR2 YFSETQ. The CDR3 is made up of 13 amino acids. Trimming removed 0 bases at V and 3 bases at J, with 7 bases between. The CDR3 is CASSLDGIYEQYF. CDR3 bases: TGCGCCAGCAGCTTGGATGGGATCTACGAGCAGTACTTC.

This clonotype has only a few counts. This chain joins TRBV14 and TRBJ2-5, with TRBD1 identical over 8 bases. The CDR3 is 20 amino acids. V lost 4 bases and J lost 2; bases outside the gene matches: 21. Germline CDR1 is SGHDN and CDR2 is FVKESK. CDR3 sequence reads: CASSPPHTDRGQRFQETQYF. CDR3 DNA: TGTGCCAGCAGCCCCCCACACACTGACAGGGGCCAGAGGTTTCAAGAGACCCAGTACTTC.

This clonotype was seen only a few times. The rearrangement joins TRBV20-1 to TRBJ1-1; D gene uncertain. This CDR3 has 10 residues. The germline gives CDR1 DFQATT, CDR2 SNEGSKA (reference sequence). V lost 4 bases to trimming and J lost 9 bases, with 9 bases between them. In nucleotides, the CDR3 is TGCAGTGCTAAGTCCGAAAAAGCTTTCTTT. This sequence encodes CSAKSEKAFF.

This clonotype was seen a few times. CDR3 sequence: CASSFGDNYNEQFF. The CDR3 DNA reads as TGCGCCAGCAGCTTCGGGGACAACTACAATGAGCAGTTCTTC. V gene TRBV5-1 combines with J gene TRBJ2-1, with D maybe TRBD1 (6 bases). Germline V gene lookup returns CDR1 SGHRS and CDR2 YFSETQ. V was cut by 2 bases and J by 3 bases, with 9 bases left in between. The CDR3 is 14 amino acids. Supplemented by reference TRBV5-1 and TRBJ2-1, the full variable domain reads KAGVTQTPRYLIKTRGQQVTLSCSPISGHRSVSWYQQTPGQGLQFLFEYFSETQRNKGNFPGRFSGRQFSNSRSEMNVSTLELGDSALYLCASSFGDNYNEQFFGPGTRLTVL.

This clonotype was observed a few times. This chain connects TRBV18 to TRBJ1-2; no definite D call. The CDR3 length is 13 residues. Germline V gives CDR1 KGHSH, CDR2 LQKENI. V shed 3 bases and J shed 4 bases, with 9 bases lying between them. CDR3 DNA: TGTGCCAGCTCACCGCCGGCAGGCTATGGCTACACCTTC. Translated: CASSPPAGYGYTF.

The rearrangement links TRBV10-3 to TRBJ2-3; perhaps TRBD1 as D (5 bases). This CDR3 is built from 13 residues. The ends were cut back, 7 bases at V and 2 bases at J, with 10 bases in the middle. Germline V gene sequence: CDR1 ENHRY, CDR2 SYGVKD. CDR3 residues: CAIMVTATDTQYF. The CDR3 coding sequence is TGTGCCATCATGGTGACAGCCACAGATACGCAGTATTTT.

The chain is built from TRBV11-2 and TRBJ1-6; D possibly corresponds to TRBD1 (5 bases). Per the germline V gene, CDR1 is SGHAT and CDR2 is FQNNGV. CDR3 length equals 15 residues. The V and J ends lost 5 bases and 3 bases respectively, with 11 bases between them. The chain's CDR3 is CASSIIQGYNSPLHF. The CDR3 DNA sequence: TGTGCCAGCAGCATAATTCAGGGCTATAATTCACCCCTCCACTTT.

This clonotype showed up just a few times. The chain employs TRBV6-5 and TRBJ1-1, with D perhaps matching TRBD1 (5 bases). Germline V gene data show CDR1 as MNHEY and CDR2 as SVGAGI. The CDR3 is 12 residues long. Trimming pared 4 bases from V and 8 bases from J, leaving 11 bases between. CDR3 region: CASSSDRLEAFF. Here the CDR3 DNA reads TGTGCCAGCAGTTCCGACAGACTAGAAGCTTTCTTT.

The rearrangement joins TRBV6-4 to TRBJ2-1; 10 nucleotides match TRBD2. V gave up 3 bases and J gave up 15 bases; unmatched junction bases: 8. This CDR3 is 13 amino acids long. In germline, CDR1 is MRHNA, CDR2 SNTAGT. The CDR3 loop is CASSESRASGRFF. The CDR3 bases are TGTGCCAGCAGTGAGAGTCGGGCTAGCGGGAGGTTCTTC.

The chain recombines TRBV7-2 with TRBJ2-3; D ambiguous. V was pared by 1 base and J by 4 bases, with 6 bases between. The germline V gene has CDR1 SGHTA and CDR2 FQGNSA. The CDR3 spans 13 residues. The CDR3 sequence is CASSLGNPDTQYF. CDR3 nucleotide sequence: TGTGCCAGCAGCTTAGGAAACCCAGATACGCAGTATTTT.

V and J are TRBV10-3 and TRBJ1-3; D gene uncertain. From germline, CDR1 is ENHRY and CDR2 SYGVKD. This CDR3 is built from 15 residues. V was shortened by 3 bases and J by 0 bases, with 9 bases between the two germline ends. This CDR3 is CAISDRVGSGNTIYF. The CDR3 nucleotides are TGTGCCATCAGTGACAGAGTGGGCTCTGGAAACACCATATATTTT.

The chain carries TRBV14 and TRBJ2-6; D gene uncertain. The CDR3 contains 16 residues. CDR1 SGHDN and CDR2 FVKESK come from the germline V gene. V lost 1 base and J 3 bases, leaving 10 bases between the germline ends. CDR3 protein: CASSQGMSFGANVLTF. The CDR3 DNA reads TGTGCCAGCAGCCAAGGAATGAGCTTTGGGGCCAACGTCCTGACTTTC.

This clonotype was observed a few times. CDR3 protein: CASPPQGVAVMNTEAFF. The CDR3 nucleotides read TGTGCCAGCCCACCACAGGGCGTTGCGGTAATGAACACTGAAGCTTTCTTT. The chain combines TRBV28 with TRBJ1-1, with D perhaps TRBD1 (6 bases). The germline V gene encodes CDR1 MDHEN and CDR2 SYDVKM. This CDR3 is 17 amino acids long. Trimming shortened V by 8 bases and J by 0 bases, and 22 bases separated the two germline ends. The complete variable domain, with remaining parts taken from reference TRBV28 and TRBJ1-1, reads DVKVTQSSRYLVKRTGEKVFLECVQDMDHENMFWYRQDPGLGLRLIYFSYDVKMKEKGDIPEGYSVSREKKERFSLILESASTNQTSMYLCASPPQGVAVMNTEAFFGQGTRLTVV.

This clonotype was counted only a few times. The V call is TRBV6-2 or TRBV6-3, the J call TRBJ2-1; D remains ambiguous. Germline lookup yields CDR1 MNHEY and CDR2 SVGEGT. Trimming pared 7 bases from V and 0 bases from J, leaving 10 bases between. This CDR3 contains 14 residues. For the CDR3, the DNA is TGTGCCAGCAAGACCCCCGGCTCCTACAATGAGCAGTTCTTC. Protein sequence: CASKTPGSYNEQFF.

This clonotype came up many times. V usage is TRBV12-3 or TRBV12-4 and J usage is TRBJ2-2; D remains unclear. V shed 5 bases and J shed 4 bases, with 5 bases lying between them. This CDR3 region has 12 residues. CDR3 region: CASSPLTGELFF. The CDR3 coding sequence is TGTGCCAGCAGTCCACTCACCGGGGAGCTGTTTTTT.

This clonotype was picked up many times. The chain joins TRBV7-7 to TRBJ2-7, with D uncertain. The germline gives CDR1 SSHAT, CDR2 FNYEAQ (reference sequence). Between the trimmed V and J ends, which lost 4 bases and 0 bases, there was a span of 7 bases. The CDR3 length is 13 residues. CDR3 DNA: TGTGCCAGCAGCTCCGCTCCCTCCTACGAGCAGTACTTC. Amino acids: CASSSAPSYEQYF.

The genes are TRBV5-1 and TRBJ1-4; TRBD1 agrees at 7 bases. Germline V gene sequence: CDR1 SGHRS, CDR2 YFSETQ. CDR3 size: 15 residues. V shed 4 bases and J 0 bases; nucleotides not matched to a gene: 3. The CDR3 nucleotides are TGCGCCAGCAGCCGGCAGGGGGCAACTAATGAAAAACTGTTTTTT. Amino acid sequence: CASSRQGATNEKLFF.

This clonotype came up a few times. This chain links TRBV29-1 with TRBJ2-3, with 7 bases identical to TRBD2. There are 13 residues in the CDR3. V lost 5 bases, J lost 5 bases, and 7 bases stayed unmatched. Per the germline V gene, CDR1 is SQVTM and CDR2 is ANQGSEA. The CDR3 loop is CSVRRGSEDTQYF. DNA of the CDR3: TGCAGCGTTAGGCGGGGGTCGGAAGATACGCAGTATTTT.